This is a list of T cell receptor beta chains from one sample in a study of shared clonotypes between healthy human individuals. Assay used: immunoSEQ multiplex PCR; TCRdb lists only in-frame clones, some missing. The sample holds about 2.1 million clones, under 95% seen once. Sequenced: naive CD8+ T cells from PBMCs. These receptors all come from a man aged 18 to 30 in good health. Some clones in this sample may be carry-over from other donors' samples. Each CDR3 is given with its conserved first and last residue.

>TRBV28
CASRLQGSSGNTIYF
>TRBV7-2
CATFTGAGTEAFF
>TRBV29-1
CSVGGRGNEQFF
>TRBV6-1
CASRYGKLFF
>TRBV5-1
CASGVNNEQFF
>TRBV9
CASNGASGSTDYNEQFF
>TRBV11-2
CASSLKVPGELFF
>TRBV6-1
CASSEGQSSYEQYF
>TRBV4-3
CASSQDETDRGYEQYF
>TRBV7-9
CASSSKRDTDSFYGYTF
>TRBV27
CASSWGLVTYNEQFF
>TRBV15
CATRGAYEQYF
>TRBV7-2
CASSLAISVSPDTQYF
>TRBV11-2
CASRDRVDEKLFF
>TRBV29-1
CSVVTFGQGENTGELFF
>TRBV5-1
CASSLAQIEYGYTF
>TRBV29-1
CSHTGTGSSEQYF
>TRBV4-1
CASSQEFRGMGLREKLFF
>TRBV2
CASIGTGAYEQYF
>TRBV7-8
CASSLGLAGPYNEQFF
>TRBV5-8
CASSPGGTWDGYTF
>TRBV27
CASSFLTGTGVGYEQYF